This T cell receptor beta chain emerged from a study of CD8+CD57+ T cells in acquired aplastic anemia. Background on the study: CD4+ and CD8+ cells, once sorted, gave DNA averaging approximately 3.3 ug.

Trimming removed 2 bases at V and 4 bases at J, with 7 bases between. CDR1 is SGHNT, CDR2 YENEEA, per germline. The length of the CDR3 is 13 residues. Individuals selected for sequencing had exhibited CD8+CD57+ cell expansion on flow cytometry. Among the patients, all had severe acquired aplastic anemia. A few counts support this clonotype. The template for TCR beta VDJ and CDR3 sequence profiling was genomic DNA. MiXCR was run by TCRdb on the reads, yielding one entry per CDR3 protein. The sample shows around 210,000 distinct CDR3 sequences, 65% of them seen only once. The TCR comes from a human donor with aplastic anemia. The specimen was sorted CD4+, CD8+, or CD8+CD57+ T cells (not recorded which) from PBMCs. The chain recombines TRBV11-3 with TRBJ2-3; a possible D gene is TRBD2 (5 bases). For the CDR3, the DNA is TGTGCCAGCAGCTTATTCGGGGCAGATACGCAGTATTTT. It translates to CASSLFGADTQYF.